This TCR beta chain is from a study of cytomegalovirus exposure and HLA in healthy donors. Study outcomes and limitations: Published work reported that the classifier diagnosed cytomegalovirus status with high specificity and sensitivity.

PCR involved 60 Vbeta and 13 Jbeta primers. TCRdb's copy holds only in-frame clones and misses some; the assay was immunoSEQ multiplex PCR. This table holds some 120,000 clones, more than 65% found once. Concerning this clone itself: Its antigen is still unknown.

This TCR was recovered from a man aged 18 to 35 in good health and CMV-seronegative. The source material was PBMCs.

The CDR3 DNA is TGTGCCAGCAGTTACTCGCTGTGGGGACAGGGAAACACCATATATTTT. It encodes CASSYSLWGQGNTIYF. This chain uses TRBV6-5 with TRBJ1-3; 7 bases align to TRBD1. V lost 0 bases and J lost 4; bases outside the gene matches: 6. The CDR3 is 16 residues long. Germline V CDR1 and CDR2: MNHEY, SVGAGI.